This TCR beta chain was documented in a study of regulatory T cells in long-lasting Graves disease. General study points: TRBV28, TRBJ1-2 and TRBJ2-5 were segments that persistent disease favored.

Germline CDR1 reads DFQATT; CDR2 reads SNEGSKA (reference sequence). CDR3 size: 13 residues. The V segment lost 3 bases and the J segment 6 bases; nucleotides outside the gene matches: 3. Noted time point: newly diagnosed GD, antithyroid drugs for less than 3 months. Scientists built the TCR library using RNA that was extracted from PBMCs. Regarding this clonotype: Its cognate antigen is unknown.

According to the study, TCR beta libraries were built with iRepertoire HTBI primers and CDR3-region Arm-PCR. MiXCR, run by TCRdb on the multiplex PCR reads, gives a single entry per CDR3 protein. The data contain 360,000 or so distinct CDR3 sequences, around 15% of them singletons. These same data were also listed under a study on T cells in Graves' hyperthyroidism and ophthalmopathy.

The chain uses TRBV20-1 and TRBJ2-1, with TRBD2 matching 9 bases. This receptor was obtained from a woman aged 18-30 years with Graves disease. The sample consisted of peripheral blood mononuclear cells (PBMCs), taken at new diagnosis, from a patient treated with antithyroid drugs. CDR3 bases: TGCAGTGCTAGCGCTAGCGGGGTCAATGAGCAGTTCTTC. Protein sequence: CSASASGVNEQFF.